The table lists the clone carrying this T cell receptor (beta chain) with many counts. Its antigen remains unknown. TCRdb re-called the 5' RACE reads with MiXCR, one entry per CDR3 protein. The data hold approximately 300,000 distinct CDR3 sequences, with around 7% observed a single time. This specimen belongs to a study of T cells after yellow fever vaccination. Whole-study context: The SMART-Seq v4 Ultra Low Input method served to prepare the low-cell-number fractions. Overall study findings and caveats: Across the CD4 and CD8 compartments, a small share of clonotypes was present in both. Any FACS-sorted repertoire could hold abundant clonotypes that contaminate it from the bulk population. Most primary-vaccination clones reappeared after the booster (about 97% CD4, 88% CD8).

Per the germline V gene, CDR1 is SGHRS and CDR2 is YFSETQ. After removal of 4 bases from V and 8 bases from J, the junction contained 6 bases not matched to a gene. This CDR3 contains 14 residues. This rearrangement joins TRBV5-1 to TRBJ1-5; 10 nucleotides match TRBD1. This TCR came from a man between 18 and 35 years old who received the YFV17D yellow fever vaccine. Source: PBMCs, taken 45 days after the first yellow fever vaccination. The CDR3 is CASSPGQGGEPQHF. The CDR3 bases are TGCGCCAGCAGCCCAGGACAGGGGGGCGAGCCCCAGCATTTT.